This T cell receptor (beta chain) was sequenced in a study of T cells in Graves' hyperthyroidism and ophthalmopathy. The CDR3 extends over 13 amino acids. Germline loops: CDR1 SGHNT, CDR2 YENEEA. No ophthalmopathy progression within 18 months constituted stable Graves' hyperthyroidism. As regards this clonotype: A read error may explain this, as a much larger clone is one base away.

Regions amplified from RNA transcripts were the TCR beta CDR3 regions. A first-round RT-PCR of the TCR CDR3 used the HTBI primer set. TCRdb re-derived calls from the multiplex PCR reads in MiXCR, one entry per CDR3 protein. The sample lists hundreds of thousands of distinct CDR3 sequences; around 42% were seen once. This TCR derives from a young woman with Graves' hyperthyroidism. The sequencing sample was made of peripheral blood or thyroid tissue (not recorded which). The chain uses TRBV11-3 and TRBJ1-6; D is unresolved. CDR3 sequence reads: CAGSLSFGSPLHF. In DNA, the CDR3 is TGTGCCGGCAGCCTGAGCTTCGGATCACCCCTCCACTTT.